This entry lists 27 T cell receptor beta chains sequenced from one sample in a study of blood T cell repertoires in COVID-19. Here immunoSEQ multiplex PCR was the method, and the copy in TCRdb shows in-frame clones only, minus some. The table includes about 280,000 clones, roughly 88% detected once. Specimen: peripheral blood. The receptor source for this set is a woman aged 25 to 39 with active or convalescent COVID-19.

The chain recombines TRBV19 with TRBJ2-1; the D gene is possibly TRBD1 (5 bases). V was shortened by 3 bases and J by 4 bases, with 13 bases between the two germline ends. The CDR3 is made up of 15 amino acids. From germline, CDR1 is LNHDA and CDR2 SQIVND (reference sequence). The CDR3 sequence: CASSILAGFYNEQFF. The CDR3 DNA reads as TGTGCCAGTAGTATTTTGGCAGGGTTTTACAATGAGCAGTTCTTC.

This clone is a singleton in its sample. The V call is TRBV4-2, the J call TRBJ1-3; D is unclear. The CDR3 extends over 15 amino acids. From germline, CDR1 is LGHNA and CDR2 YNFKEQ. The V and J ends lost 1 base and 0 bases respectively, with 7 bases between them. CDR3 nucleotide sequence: TGTGCCAGCAGCCAAGCCCTTATCTCTGGAAACACCATATATTTT. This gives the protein CASSQALISGNTIYF.

CDR3 sequence (DNA): TGTGCCAGCAGCGACGGGGTAATTTCACCCCTCCACTTT. It specifies CASSDGVISPLHF. V usage is TRBV6-6 and J usage is TRBJ1-6; D remains unclear. V lost 6 bases to trimming and J lost 9 bases, with 12 bases between them. The CDR3 totals 13 residues. CDR1 and CDR2 (germline): MNHNY, SVGAGI (reference sequence).

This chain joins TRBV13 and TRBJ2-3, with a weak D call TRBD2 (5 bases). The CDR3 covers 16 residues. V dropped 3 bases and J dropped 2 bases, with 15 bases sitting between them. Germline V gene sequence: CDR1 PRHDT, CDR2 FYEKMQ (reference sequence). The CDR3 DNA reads TGTGCCAGCAGCTTGTCGGGGAATGAATACACAGATACGCAGTATTTT. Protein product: CASSLSGNEYTDTQYF.

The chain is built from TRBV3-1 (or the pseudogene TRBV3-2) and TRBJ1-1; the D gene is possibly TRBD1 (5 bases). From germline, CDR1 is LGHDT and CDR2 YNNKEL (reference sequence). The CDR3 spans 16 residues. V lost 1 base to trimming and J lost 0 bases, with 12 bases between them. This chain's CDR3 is CASSQATQGVNTEAFF. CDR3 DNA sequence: TGTGCCAGCAGCCAAGCAACCCAGGGCGTGAACACTGAAGCTTTCTTT.

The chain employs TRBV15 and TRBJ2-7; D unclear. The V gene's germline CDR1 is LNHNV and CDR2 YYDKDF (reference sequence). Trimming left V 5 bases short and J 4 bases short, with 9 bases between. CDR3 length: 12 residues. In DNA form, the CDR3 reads TGTGCCACCAGCCCCCGAGGATACGAGCAGTACTTC. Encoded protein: CATSPRGYEQYF.

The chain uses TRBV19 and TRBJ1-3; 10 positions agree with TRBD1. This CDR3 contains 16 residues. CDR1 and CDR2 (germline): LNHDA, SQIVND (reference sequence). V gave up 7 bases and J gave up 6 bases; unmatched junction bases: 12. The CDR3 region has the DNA TGTGCCAGTATGAATACCGGGACAGGGGAAGTAAACACCATATATTTT. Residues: CASMNTGTGEVNTIYF.

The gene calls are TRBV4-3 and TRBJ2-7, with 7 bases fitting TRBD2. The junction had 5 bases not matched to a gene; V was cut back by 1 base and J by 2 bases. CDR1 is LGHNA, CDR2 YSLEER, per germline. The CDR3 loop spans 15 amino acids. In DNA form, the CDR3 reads TGCGCCAGCAGCCAAGTCAGCGGGGCAACCTACGAGCAGTACTTC. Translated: CASSQVSGATYEQYF.

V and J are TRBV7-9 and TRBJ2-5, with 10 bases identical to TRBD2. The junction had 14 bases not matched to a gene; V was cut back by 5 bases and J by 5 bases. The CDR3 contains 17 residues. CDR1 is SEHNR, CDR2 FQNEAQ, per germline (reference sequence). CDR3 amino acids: CASSPRGSGGARETQYF. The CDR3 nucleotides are TGTGCCAGCAGCCCCCGGGGAAGCGGGGGGGCTAGGGAGACCCAGTACTTC.

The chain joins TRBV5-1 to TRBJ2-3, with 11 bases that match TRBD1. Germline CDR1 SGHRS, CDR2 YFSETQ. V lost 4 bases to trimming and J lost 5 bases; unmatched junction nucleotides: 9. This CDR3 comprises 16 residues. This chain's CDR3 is CASSDYGTGGVDTQYF. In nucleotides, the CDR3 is TGCGCCAGCAGCGATTACGGGACAGGGGGTGTAGATACGCAGTATTTT.

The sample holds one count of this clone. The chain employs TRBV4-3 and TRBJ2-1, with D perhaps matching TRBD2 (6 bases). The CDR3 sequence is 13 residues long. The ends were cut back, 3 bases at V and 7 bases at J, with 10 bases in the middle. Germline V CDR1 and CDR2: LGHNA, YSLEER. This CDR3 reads CASSQRLDNEQFF. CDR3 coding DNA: TGCGCCAGCAGCCAGAGACTAGATAATGAGCAGTTCTTC.

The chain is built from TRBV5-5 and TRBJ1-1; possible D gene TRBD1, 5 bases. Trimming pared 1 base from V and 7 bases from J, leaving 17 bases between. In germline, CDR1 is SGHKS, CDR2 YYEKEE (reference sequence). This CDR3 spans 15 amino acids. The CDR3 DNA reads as TGTGCCAGCAGCTTGCTTCCCCGGGGGGGGAGTGAAGCTTTCTTT. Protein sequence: CASSLLPRGGSEAFF.

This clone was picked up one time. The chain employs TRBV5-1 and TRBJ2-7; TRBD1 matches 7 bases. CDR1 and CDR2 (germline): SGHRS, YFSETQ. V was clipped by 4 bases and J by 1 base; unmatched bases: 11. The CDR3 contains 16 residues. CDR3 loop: CASSPGQDSISYEQYF. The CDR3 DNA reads TGCGCCAGCAGCCCCGGACAGGACTCGATTTCCTACGAGCAGTACTTC.

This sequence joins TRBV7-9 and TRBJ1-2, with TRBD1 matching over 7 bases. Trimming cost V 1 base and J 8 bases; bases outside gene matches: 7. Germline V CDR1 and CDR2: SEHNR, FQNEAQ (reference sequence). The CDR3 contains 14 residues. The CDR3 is CASSLGGRGYGYTF. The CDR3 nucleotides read TGTGCCAGCAGCTTAGGGGGCAGGGGGTACGGCTACACCTTC.

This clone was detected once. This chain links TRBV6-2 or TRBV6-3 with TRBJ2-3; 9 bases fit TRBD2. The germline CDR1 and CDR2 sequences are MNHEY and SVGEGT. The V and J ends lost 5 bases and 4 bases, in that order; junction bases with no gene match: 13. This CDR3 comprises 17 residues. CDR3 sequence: CASSRSESGGPSDTQYF. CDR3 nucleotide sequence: TGTGCCAGCAGTCGGAGCGAAAGCGGGGGGCCCTCAGATACGCAGTATTTT.

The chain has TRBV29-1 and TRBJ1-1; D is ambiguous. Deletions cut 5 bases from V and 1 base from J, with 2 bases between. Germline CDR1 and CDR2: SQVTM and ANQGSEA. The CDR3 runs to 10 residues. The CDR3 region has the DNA TGCAGCGTTCGGAACACTGAAGCTTTCTTT. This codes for CSVRNTEAFF.

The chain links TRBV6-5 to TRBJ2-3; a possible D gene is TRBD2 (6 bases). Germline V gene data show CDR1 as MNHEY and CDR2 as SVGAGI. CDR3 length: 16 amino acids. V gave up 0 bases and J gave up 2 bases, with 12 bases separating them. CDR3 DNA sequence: TGTGCCAGCAGTTACTCGATTCCTAGCGCCACAGATACGCAGTATTTT. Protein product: CASSYSIPSATDTQYF.

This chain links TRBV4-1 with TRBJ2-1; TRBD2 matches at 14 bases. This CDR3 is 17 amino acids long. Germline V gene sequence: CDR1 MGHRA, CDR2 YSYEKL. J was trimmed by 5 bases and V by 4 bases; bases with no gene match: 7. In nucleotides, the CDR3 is TGCGCCAGCAGCCTCCCTCGACTAGCGGGGGGGAACAATGAGCAGTTCTTC. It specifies CASSLPRLAGGNNEQFF.

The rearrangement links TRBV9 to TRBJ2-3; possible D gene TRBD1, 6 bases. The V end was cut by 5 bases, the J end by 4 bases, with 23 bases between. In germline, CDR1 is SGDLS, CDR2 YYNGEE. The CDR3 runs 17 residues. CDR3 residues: CASSRMSEAGAADTQYF. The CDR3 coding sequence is TGTGCCAGCAGTCGAATGTCGGAGGCAGGGGCGGCAGATACGCAGTATTTT.

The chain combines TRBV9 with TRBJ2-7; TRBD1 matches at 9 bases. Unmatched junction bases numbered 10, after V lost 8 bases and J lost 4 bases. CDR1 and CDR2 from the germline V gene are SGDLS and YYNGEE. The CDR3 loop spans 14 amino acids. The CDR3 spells CARRFRDREYEQYF. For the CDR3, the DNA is TGTGCCAGACGCTTCCGGGACAGGGAATACGAGCAGTACTTC.

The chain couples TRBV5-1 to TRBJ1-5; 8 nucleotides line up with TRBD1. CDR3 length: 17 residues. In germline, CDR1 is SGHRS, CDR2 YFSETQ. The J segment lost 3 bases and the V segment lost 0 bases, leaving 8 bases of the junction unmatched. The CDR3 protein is CASSLGPRTGNNQPQHF. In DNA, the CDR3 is TGCGCCAGCAGCTTGGGACCTAGGACAGGGAACAATCAGCCCCAGCATTTT.

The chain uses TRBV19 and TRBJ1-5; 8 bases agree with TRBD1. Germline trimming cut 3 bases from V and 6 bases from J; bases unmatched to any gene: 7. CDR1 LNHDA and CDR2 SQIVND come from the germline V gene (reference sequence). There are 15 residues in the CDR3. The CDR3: CASSIQGAWVQPQHF. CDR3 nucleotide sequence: TGTGCCAGTAGTATTCAGGGGGCATGGGTTCAGCCCCAGCATTTT.

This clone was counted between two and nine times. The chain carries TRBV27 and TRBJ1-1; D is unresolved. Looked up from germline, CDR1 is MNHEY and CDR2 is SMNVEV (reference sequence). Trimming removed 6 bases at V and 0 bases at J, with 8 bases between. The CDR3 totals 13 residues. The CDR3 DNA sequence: TGTGCCAGCAGCCAGAGGCTGAACACTGAAGCTTTCTTT. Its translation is CASSQRLNTEAFF.

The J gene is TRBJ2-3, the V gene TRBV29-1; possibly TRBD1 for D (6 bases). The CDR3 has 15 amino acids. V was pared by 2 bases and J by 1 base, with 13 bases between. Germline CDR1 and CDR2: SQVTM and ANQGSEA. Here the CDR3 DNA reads TGCAGCGTTGAAAGTCGAGGGGGACGCACAGATACGCAGTATTTT. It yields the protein CSVESRGGRTDTQYF.

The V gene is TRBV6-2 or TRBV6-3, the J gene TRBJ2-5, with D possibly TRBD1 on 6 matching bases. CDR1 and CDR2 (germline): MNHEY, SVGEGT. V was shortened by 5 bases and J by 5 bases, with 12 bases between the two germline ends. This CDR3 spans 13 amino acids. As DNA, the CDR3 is TGTGCCAGCAGTCCAACAGGGTGGGAGACCCAGTACTTC. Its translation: CASSPTGWETQYF.

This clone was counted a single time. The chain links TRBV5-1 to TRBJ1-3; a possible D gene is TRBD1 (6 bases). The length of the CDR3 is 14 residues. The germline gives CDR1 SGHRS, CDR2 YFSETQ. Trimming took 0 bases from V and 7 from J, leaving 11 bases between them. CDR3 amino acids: CASSLGTAPNTIYF. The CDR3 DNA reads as TGCGCCAGCAGCTTGGGGACAGCCCCCAACACCATATATTTT.

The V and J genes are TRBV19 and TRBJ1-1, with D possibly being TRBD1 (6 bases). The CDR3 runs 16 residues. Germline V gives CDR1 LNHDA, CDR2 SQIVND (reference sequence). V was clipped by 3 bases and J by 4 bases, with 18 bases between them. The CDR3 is CASSMPSLTGITEAFF. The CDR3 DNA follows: TGTGCCAGTAGTATGCCCTCTCTAACAGGGATCACTGAAGCTTTCTTT.